The entry that follows covers one TCR beta chain sequence. Its antigen is as yet unknown. Quantitative 5'-RACE with molecular barcodes was used to make the TCR beta libraries. TCRdb re-called the 5' RACE reads through MiXCR, storing one row per CDR3 protein. The sample contains roughly 130,000 distinct CDR3 sequences, roughly 7.7% of which appear only once. This specimen belongs to a study of CD8 T cells in ankylosing spondylitis. Notes on the study in general: Within matched ankylosing spondylitis synovial fluid, disease-linked clones were reportedly significantly enriched. One TCR beta motif, made up of 7 or 8 highly homologous variants, appeared characteristic of ankylosing spondylitis blood. Reactive arthritis synovial fluid and blood were previously reported to contain some motif variants.

This CDR3 region has 11 residues. Trimming left V 6 bases short and J 13 bases short, with 10 bases between. J is TRBJ1-6 and V is TRBV12-3 or TRBV12-4; D is uncertain. The clonotype comes from a male donor with ankylosing spondylitis. The specimen sequenced was synovial fluid, either unsorted or a sorted T cell fraction (not recorded which). The CDR3 is CASSLTDPLHF. CDR3 sequence (DNA): TGTGCCAGCAGCCTGACGGATCCCCTCCACTTT.